A selection of T cell receptor beta chains follows, all from one sample in a study of cytomegalovirus exposure and HLA in healthy donors. The repertoire was sequenced with immunoSEQ multiplex PCR; TCRdb's copy has only in-frame clones and lacks some. The sample shows over 150,000 clones, more than 80% of them seen only once. Input material: PBMCs. These receptors all come from a woman aged 25-40 years in good health and CMV-seropositive. CDR3s include the opening cysteine and the closing phenylalanine or tryptophan. Fields, in order: D gene, J gene, CDR3 length, clone size, V gene, CDR3 DNA, CDR3 protein. D genes are given only for firm matches. Rows may omit the clone size; those that give it use once, few, many or a size class.

>NA|TRBJ1-1|16|NA|TRBV5-5
TGTGCCAGCAGCTCAGGACACGTAAACATGAACACTGAAGCTTTCTTT
CASSSGHVNMNTEAFF
>TRBD1|TRBJ1-3|14|NA|TRBV6-5
TGTGCCACCAAGACAGGGATCGCTGGAAACACCATATATTTT
CATKTGIAGNTIYF
>TRBD1|TRBJ2-1|15|NA|TRBV11-2
TGTGCCAGCAGCCCCGACAGGGGCTTCTACAATGAGCAGTTCTTC
CASSPDRGFYNEQFF
>NA|TRBJ2-7|16|NA|TRBV7-2
TGTGCCAGCAGCTTAGGAATGAGGCCCTTAGGGGACGAGCAGTACTTC
CASSLGMRPLGDEQYF
>TRBD1|TRBJ1-2|14|NA|TRBV6-1
TGTGCCAGCAACCTGGGACAGCTGGAGCGAGGCTACACCTTC
CASNLGQLERGYTF
>NA|TRBJ2-7|14|NA|TRBV2
TGTGCCAGCAGTGCCCAGGGCAGGGCATACGAGCAGTACTTC
CASSAQGRAYEQYF
>TRBD1|TRBJ2-1|17|NA|TRBV18
TGTGCCAGCTCACCACTCTCCGGGACAGGGGGTACAAATGAGCAGTTCTTC
CASSPLSGTGGTNEQFF
>NA|TRBJ1-1|13|NA|TRBV6-4
TGTGCCAGCAGTGTTGAGGACTCGGGTGAAGCTTTCTTT
CASSVEDSGEAFF
>NA|TRBJ2-5|13|NA|TRBV9
TGTGCCAGCAGCGTTGCGGGGTTAGAGACCCAGTACTTC
CASSVAGLETQYF
>NA|TRBJ2-2|15|NA|TRBV7-2
TGTGCCAGCAGCTTAGGGGCCTCCAACACCGGGGAGCTGTTTTTT
CASSLGASNTGELFF
>TRBD2|TRBJ2-5|17|NA|TRBV7-6
TGTGCCAGCAGCTTAGCCACCCCTAGCGGGGCACGAGAGACCCAGTACTTC
CASSLATPSGARETQYF
>TRBD2|TRBJ2-3|15|NA|TRBV6-1
TGTGCCAGCAGTGAAGTAGCGGGGTCATCCGATACGCAGTATTTT
CASSEVAGSSDTQYF
>TRBD2|TRBJ2-2|18|NA|TRBV5-1
TGCGCCAGCAGCTTGGCCGGGTCTAGCGGGGAAAACACCGGGGAGCTGTTTTTT
CASSLAGSSGENTGELFF
>TRBD1|TRBJ2-6|17|NA|TRBV9
TGTGCCAGCAGCAAAACAGGGGTGGCCTTTGGGGCCAACGTCCTGACTTTC
CASSKTGVAFGANVLTF
>TRBD2|TRBJ2-3|16|NA|TRBV7-9
TGTGCCAGCAGCCTGGGACTAGCGGGGAGCACAGATACGCAGTATTTT
CASSLGLAGSTDTQYF
>NA|TRBJ2-7|13|NA|TRBV19
TGTGCCAGTTCGTCAGGCTCTCCCTACGAGCAGTACTTC
CASSSGSPYEQYF
>NA|TRBJ1-6|12|NA|TRBV19
TGTGCCAGTAGTACTAGAGGTTCACCCCTCCACTTT
CASSTRGSPLHF
>NA|TRBJ2-7|13|NA|TRBV28
TGTGCCAGCAGTTTCCCCTCCTCCTACGAGCAGTACTTC
CASSFPSSYEQYF
>TRBD2|TRBJ2-1|17|NA|TRBV9
TGTGCCAGCAGCGTAGGGAAGCGGGGGTACCTCGGGGATGAGCAGTTCTTC
CASSVGKRGYLGDEQFF
>TRBD1|TRBJ1-5|14|NA|TRBV27
TGTGCCAGCAGTGTGACAGGGGGCAATCAGCCCCAGCATTTT
CASSVTGGNQPQHF
>NA|TRBJ2-7|13|NA|TRBV7-9
TGTGCCAGCAGCTTAGTTGTGTCTCCTGAGCAGTACTTC
CASSLVVSPEQYF
>TRBD2|TRBJ2-3|15|NA|TRBV6-5
TGTGCCAGCAGTTACGCGGGGGATGCGGGAGATACGCAGTATTTT
CASSYAGDAGDTQYF
>TRBD2|TRBJ2-5|14|NA|TRBV28
TGTGCCAGCAGTTCACTAGCGGGTCAAGAGACCCAGTACTTC
CASSSLAGQETQYF
>TRBD1|TRBJ2-3|15|NA|TRBV9
TGTGCCAGCAGCCGGGACAGACCCCACACAGATACGCAGTATTTT
CASSRDRPHTDTQYF
>NA|TRBJ1-1|12|NA|TRBV5-1
TGCGCCAGCAGCTTGATGGGAGACTTAGCTTTCTTT
CASSLMGDLAFF
>NA|TRBJ2-1|13|NA|TRBV6-5
TGTGCCAGCAGCCCGACTAGACCACCGGAGCAGTTCTTC
CASSPTRPPEQFF
>TRBD1|TRBJ1-1|14|NA|TRBV7-9
TGTGCCAGCAGCTTATACCCGGGACAGGGACCGGCTTTCTTT
CASSLYPGQGPAFF
>NA|TRBJ2-3|14|NA|TRBV7-2
TGTGCCAGCAGCTCCGGAGTAGCGGCAGATACGCAGTATTTT
CASSSGVAADTQYF
>NA|TRBJ2-7|11|NA|TRBV10-2
TGCGCCAGCGACGGGGGCTACGAGCAGTACTTC
CASDGGYEQYF
>TRBD1|TRBJ2-2|13|NA|TRBV5-1
TGCGCCAGCAGGACGACAGGGGATGGGGAGCTGTTTTTT
CASRTTGDGELFF
>NA|TRBJ2-7|14|NA|TRBV4-3
TGCGCCAGCAGCCAAGTGGAAGGGGCCTACGAGCAGTACTTC
CASSQVEGAYEQYF
>TRBD2|TRBJ2-1|17|NA|TRBV2
TGTGCCAGCAGAAACCTTCTCGGGACTAGTGGTGGCAATGAGCAGTTCTTC
CASRNLLGTSGGNEQFF
>NA|TRBJ1-1|12|NA|TRBV15
TGTGCCACCAGCAGAGATCGGACTGAAGCTTTCTTT
CATSRDRTEAFF
>TRBD1|TRBJ2-5|14|NA|TRBV7-2
TGTGCCAGCAGCTTACAGGGGGAGCGAGAGACCCAGTACTTC
CASSLQGERETQYF
>NA|TRBJ1-2|16|NA|TRBV12-5
TGTGCTAGTGGTTTGGTACCCACAGGTATTAAGTATGGCTACACCTTC
CASGLVPTGIKYGYTF
>NA|TRBJ2-1|15|NA|TRBV18
TGTGCCAGCTCACCCGGAGGGAACTCCTACAATGAGCAGTTCTTC
CASSPGGNSYNEQFF
>TRBD1|TRBJ1-2|14|NA|TRBV29-1
TGCAGCGTTGAAGATGGACAGGGGGCCTTTGGCTACACCTTC
CSVEDGQGAFGYTF
>NA|TRBJ1-3|15|NA|TRBV19
TGTGCCAGTAGCCTGGGGGCGGGCTCTGGAAACACCATATATTTT
CASSLGAGSGNTIYF
>TRBD1|TRBJ2-7|12|once|TRBV29-1
TGCAGCGTGGGACAGGGGACCTACGAGCAGTACTTC
CSVGQGTYEQYF
>NA|TRBJ2-7|16|NA|TRBV5-1
TGCGCCAGCAGCTTGGTCAAAGGAGGCCCCAACTACGAGCAGTACTTC
CASSLVKGGPNYEQYF
>TRBD1|TRBJ1-4|15|NA|TRBV30
TGTGCCTGGAATATAGGGGGCGCGGGATTTGAAAAACTGTTTTTT
CAWNIGGAGFEKLFF
>TRBD1|TRBJ2-1|15|NA|TRBV12-5
TGTGCTAGTGGTCTAGGACAGGGGACCTACAATGAGCAGTTCTTC
CASGLGQGTYNEQFF
>NA|TRBJ2-1|14|NA|TRBV5-1
TGCGCCAGCAGCTGGTCTGGCGGCTACAATGAGCAGTTCTTC
CASSWSGGYNEQFF
>NA|TRBJ1-1|15|NA|TRBV7-8
TGTGCCAGCAGCTTAGCTGGCAGGGGGAACACTGAAGCTTTCTTT
CASSLAGRGNTEAFF
>TRBD1|TRBJ2-7|14|NA|TRBV6-5
TGTGCCAGCAGGTCGGACAGGGTCTCCTACGAGCAGTACTTC
CASRSDRVSYEQYF
>TRBD2|TRBJ2-7|14|once|TRBV7-9
TGTGCCAGCAGCTCCCTTGGGGGGGGCTACGAGCAGTACTTC
CASSSLGGGYEQYF
>NA|TRBJ1-2|15|once|TRBV6-5
TGTGCCAGCAGTTCCCAGGCAGAGGCGGGCTATGGCTACACCTTC
CASSSQAEAGYGYTF
>TRBD1|TRBJ2-2|13|NA|TRBV5-6
TGTGCCAGCAGGGACAGGCTGGGCGGGGAGCTGTTTTTT
CASRDRLGGELFF
>NA|TRBJ2-7|15|once|TRBV5-5
TGTGCCAGCAGCGTACGGGCAGGGAACCTCTACGAGCAGTACTTC
CASSVRAGNLYEQYF
>TRBD2|TRBJ2-3|15|once|TRBV11-2
TGTGCCAGCAGCTCGACCGGGACTAGAACAGATACGCAGTATTTT
CASSSTGTRTDTQYF
>NA|TRBJ2-2|13|few|TRBV25-1
TGTGCCAGCAGCCTCCCAGGGCCCGGGGAGCTGTTTTTT
CASSLPGPGELFF
>NA|TRBJ2-1|16|once|TRBV5-1
TGCGCCAGCAACTTGGTGCCAGTCACTACCAACAATGAGCAGTTCTTC
CASNLVPVTTNNEQFF
>NA|TRBJ1-2|18|NA|TRBV11-3
TGTGCCAGCAGCACTAAGAGCAGCCCACTATACTTTAACTATGGCTACACCTTC
CASSTKSSPLYFNYGYTF
>NA|TRBJ1-2|15|NA|TRBV5-4
TGTGCCAGCAGCTCACCCCGGGACGGGGGCTATGGCTACACCTTC
CASSSPRDGGYGYTF
>TRBD1|TRBJ1-5|14|once|TRBV30
TGTGCCTGGAGCGGGGAAGGGGGCCATCAGCCCCAGCATTTT
CAWSGEGGHQPQHF
>TRBD1|TRBJ1-3|17|few|TRBV4-3
TGCGCCAGCAGCCAGAGATGGACAGGACGCCCTGGAAACACCATATATTTT
CASSQRWTGRPGNTIYF
>TRBD2|TRBJ2-7|14|NA|TRBV7-2
TGTGCCAGCAGCTTAGCGACTAGCGAGCGCGAGCAGTACTTC
CASSLATSEREQYF
>NA|TRBJ2-5|15|NA|TRBV7-9
TGTGCCAGCAGCTTCAGCAGGGTTCGGCAAGAGACCCAGTACTTC
CASSFSRVRQETQYF
>TRBD1|TRBJ2-5|17|NA|TRBV5-1
TGCGCCAGCAGCTTGGTGGTAGTATGGACAGGTCAAGAGACCCAGTACTTC
CASSLVVVWTGQETQYF
>NA|TRBJ1-1|15|once|TRBV29-1
TGCAGCGTTGTGTCTGGCAGGGCCTGGGGCACTGAAGCTTTCTTT
CSVVSGRAWGTEAFF